Listed below are T cell receptor beta chains from one sample, sequenced in a study of T cell repertoires in cytomegalovirus infection. TCRdb processed the reads anew with MiXCR; each CDR3 protein has one entry. This table has 800,000 to 950,000 distinct CDR3 sequences, approximately 29% appearing once. Antigen specificity for these receptors is unknown. The sequencing used cultured CD8+ T cells from PBMCs, collected from culture after CMV antigen stimulation. These receptors all stem from a human donor in good health (CMV status not recorded). Some clones in this sample may be carry-over from other donors' samples. The CDR3 runs from the conserved cysteine through the conserved F or W. The D gene is left open where the match is weak. Some rows have no size entry. The others give once, few or many, or a class for an expanded clone.

j_gene: TRBJ2-2; abundance: .; v_gene: TRBV5-6; d_gene: TRBD1; CDR3aa: CASSPPGQGPGELFF; CDR3nt: TGTGCCAGCAGCCCACCGGGACAGGGGCCCGGGGAGCTGTTTTTT
j_gene: TRBJ2-1; abundance: .; v_gene: TRBV19; d_gene: .; CDR3aa: CASRDSGFYNEQFF; CDR3nt: TGTGCCAGTAGGGACAGTGGGTTCTACAATGAGCAGTTCTTC
j_gene: TRBJ2-1; abundance: .; v_gene: TRBV6-6; d_gene: .; CDR3aa: CASSYSGPGENEQFF; CDR3nt: TGTGCCAGCAGTTACTCGGGCCCAGGGGAAAATGAGCAGTTCTTC
j_gene: TRBJ2-5; abundance: many; v_gene: TRBV4-3; d_gene: .; CDR3aa: CASSQEGGLQETQYF; CDR3nt: TGCGCCAGCAGCCAAGAAGGGGGACTCCAAGAGACCCAGTACTTC
j_gene: TRBJ2-1; abundance: .; v_gene: TRBV19; d_gene: .; CDR3aa: CASSIEDYNEQFF; CDR3nt: TGTGCCAGTAGTATAGAGGACTACAATGAGCAGTTCTTC
j_gene: TRBJ2-1; abundance: .; v_gene: TRBV18; d_gene: .; CDR3aa: CASSPLEGGRENEQFF; CDR3nt: TGTGCCAGCTCACCCCTCGAGGGGGGCCGGGAAAATGAGCAGTTCTTC
j_gene: TRBJ2-3; abundance: few; v_gene: TRBV4-3; d_gene: .; CDR3aa: CASSQDYSTDTQYF; CDR3nt: TGCGCCAGCAGCCAAGACTACTCCACAGATACGCAGTATTTT
j_gene: TRBJ2-2; abundance: few; v_gene: TRBV7-8; d_gene: .; CDR3aa: CASPNGWDTGELFF; CDR3nt: TGTGCCAGTCCTAATGGTTGGGACACCGGGGAGCTGTTTTTT
j_gene: TRBJ2-2; abundance: .; v_gene: TRBV6-6; d_gene: .; CDR3aa: CASLRGTGELFF; CDR3nt: TGTGCCAGCCTCCGGGGCACCGGGGAGCTGTTTTTT
j_gene: TRBJ2-5; abundance: few; v_gene: TRBV5-4; d_gene: TRBD2; CDR3aa: CASSFLAGGSQETQYF; CDR3nt: TGTGCCAGCAGCTTTTTAGCGGGGGGTTCTCAAGAGACCCAGTACTTC
j_gene: TRBJ2-5; abundance: .; v_gene: TRBV6-6; d_gene: TRBD1; CDR3aa: CASSYRDRGMETQYF; CDR3nt: TGTGCCAGCAGTTACCGCGACAGGGGGATGGAGACCCAGTACTTC
j_gene: TRBJ2-1; abundance: .; v_gene: TRBV29-1; d_gene: .; CDR3aa: CSVEGGYSYNEQFF; CDR3nt: TGCAGCGTTGAAGGGGGTTATTCCTACAATGAGCAGTTCTTC
j_gene: TRBJ1-2; abundance: few; v_gene: TRBV19; d_gene: TRBD1; CDR3aa: CASNGDRVNGYTF; CDR3nt: TGTGCCAGTAACGGGGACAGGGTGAACGGCTACACCTTC